The clone carrying this T cell receptor (beta chain) showed up just a few times. Other nucleotide sequences in the sample specify the same CDR3. Following RNA extraction, reverse transcription yielded cDNA that acted as the sequencing template. Clones were sequenced by immunoSEQ multiplex PCR, and TCRdb holds only the in-frame ones, with some missing. This table has more than 150,000 clones, more than 45% appearing once. This sample was taken from a study of CD8+ T cells in alopecia areata. Between the trimmed V and J ends, which lost 1 base and 6 bases, there was a span of 4 bases. The germline gives CDR1 SEHNR, CDR2 FQNEAQ (reference sequence). This CDR3 is 12 amino acids long.

The sequence came from a human donor with alopecia areata. V usage is TRBV7-9 and J usage is TRBJ1-5; D uncertain. The sample here was CD8+ T cells sorted from blood, taken at week 0. The CDR3 bases are TGTGCCAGCAGCTTAGGGGGTCAGCCCCAGCATTTT. It is translated as CASSLGGQPQHF.